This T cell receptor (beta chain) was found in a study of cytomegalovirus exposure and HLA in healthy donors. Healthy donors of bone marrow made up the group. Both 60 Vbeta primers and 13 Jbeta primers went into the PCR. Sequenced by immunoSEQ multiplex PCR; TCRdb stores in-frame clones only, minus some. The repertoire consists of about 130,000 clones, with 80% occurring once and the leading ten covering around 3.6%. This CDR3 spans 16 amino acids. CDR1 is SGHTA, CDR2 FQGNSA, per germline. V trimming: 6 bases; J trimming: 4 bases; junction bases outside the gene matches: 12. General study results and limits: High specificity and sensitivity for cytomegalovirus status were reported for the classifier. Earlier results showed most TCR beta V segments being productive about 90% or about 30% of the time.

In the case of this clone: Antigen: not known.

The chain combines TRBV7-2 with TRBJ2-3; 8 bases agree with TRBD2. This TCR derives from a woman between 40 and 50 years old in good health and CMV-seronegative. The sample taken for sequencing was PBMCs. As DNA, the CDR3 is TGTGCCAGCAGTCCCCTTGGGAGCGGGGGCGCAGATACGCAGTATTTT. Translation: CASSPLGSGGADTQYF.